These 20 T cell receptor beta chains originate from one sample sequenced in a study of T cells in Graves' hyperthyroidism and ophthalmopathy. RNA transcripts provided the source from which TCR beta CDR3 regions were amplified. The HTBI primer set drove a first-round RT-PCR of the TCR CDR3. Via MiXCR, TCRdb re-called the multiplex PCR reads, giving one row per CDR3 protein. This table has around 350,000 distinct CDR3 sequences, roughly 15% appearing once. What was sequenced was blood. The receptors shown here come from a woman aged 55-75 years with Graves' ophthalmopathy.

In its sample, this clonotype was seen many times. This chain joins TRBV30 and TRBJ1-1; the match to TRBD1 covers 7 bases. The CDR3 is 14 amino acids. The junction had 9 bases not matched to a gene; V was cut back by 3 bases and J by 5 bases. The germline gives CDR1 GTSNPN, CDR2 SVGIG (reference sequence). Here the CDR3 DNA reads TGTGCCTGGAGCAGGGGGACAGTAGGGACTGAAGCTTTCTTT. Translating gives CAWSRGTVGTEAFF.

J is TRBJ1-4 and V is TRBV6-1; D unresolved. CDR1 is MNHNS, CDR2 SASEGT, per germline. The length of the CDR3 is 14 residues. V lost 7 bases and J 6 bases, leaving 15 bases between the germline ends. The CDR3 nucleotides read TGTGCCAGCACCATAGGCGCTCGCTATGAAAAACTGTTTTTT. Protein sequence: CASTIGARYEKLFF.

As for this clonotype: One end of the junction is discordant with germline, which a read error may explain. The chain recombines TRBV7-6 with TRBJ1-5, with no clear D. The CDR3 sequence is 13 residues long. Germline V gene data show CDR1 as SGHVS and CDR2 as FNYEAQ. The CDR3 DNA reads TGTGCCAGCACCTTAGCGGAAGGTCAGCCCCAGCATTTT. Its protein is CASTLAEGQPQHF.

J is TRBJ2-7 and V is TRBV11-3, with TRBD1 matching 10 bases. Germline loops: CDR1 SGHNT, CDR2 YENEEA. The CDR3 runs 14 residues. The V and J ends lost 5 bases and 5 bases, in that order; junction bases with no gene match: 6. The CDR3 sequence: CASSPRQGAHEQYF. In DNA, the CDR3 is TGTGCCAGCAGCCCACGACAGGGGGCCCACGAGCAGTACTTC.

A few counts support this clonotype. V usage is TRBV12-3 or TRBV12-4 and J usage is TRBJ2-7; D gene uncertain. This CDR3 spans 14 amino acids. V lost 0 bases to trimming and J lost 5 bases, with 11 bases between them. The CDR3 sequence is CASSLAGNLDEQYF. DNA for the CDR3: TGTGCCAGCAGTTTAGCGGGAAATCTGGACGAGCAGTACTTC.

This chain links TRBV7-9 with TRBJ2-5, with 10 bases aligning to TRBD2. Looked up from germline, CDR1 is SEHNR and CDR2 is FQNEAQ (reference sequence). V lost 5 bases to trimming and J lost 2 bases; unmatched junction nucleotides: 5. The CDR3 extends over 15 amino acids. This CDR3 is CASSAGLAAQETQYF. The CDR3 region has the DNA TGTGCCAGCAGCGCCGGACTAGCGGCACAAGAGACCCAGTACTTC.

The table lists this clonotype with many counts. The chain carries TRBV7-8 and TRBJ2-3; TRBD2 might be the D (5 bases). V was shortened by 5 bases and J by 2 bases, with 14 bases between the two germline ends. Germline V lookup: CDR1 SGHVS, CDR2 FQNEAQ. The CDR3 length is 15 residues. CDR3 protein: CASSPLLGNTDTQYF. CDR3 sequence (DNA): TGTGCCAGCAGCCCCTTACTAGGGAACACAGATACGCAGTATTTT.

This clonotype appeared many times. The chain recombines TRBV24-1 with TRBJ2-5; 8 bases agree with TRBD2. CDR1 and CDR2 from the germline V gene are KGHDR and SFDVKD. The J segment lost 5 bases and the V segment lost 3 bases, leaving 10 bases of the junction unmatched. This CDR3 is 16 amino acids long. CDR3 DNA sequence: TGTGCCACCAGTGATCCCGCGGGGGGAAACTGGGAGACCCAGTACTTC. Residues: CATSDPAGGNWETQYF.

This clonotype has ten or more counts. V and J are TRBV6-1 and TRBJ2-7, with 10 bases aligning to TRBD1. V dropped 5 bases and J dropped 6; count of bases not matched to a gene: 4. The V gene's germline CDR1 is MNHNS and CDR2 SASEGT. The CDR3 is 13 residues long. CDR3 amino acids: CASSPRTGGEQYF. CDR3 sequence (DNA): TGTGCCAGCAGTCCCCGGACAGGGGGCGAGCAGTACTTC.

This clonotype was detected only a few times. V and J are TRBV5-1 and TRBJ1-1, with D unresolved. Trimming took 0 bases from V and 3 from J, leaving 9 bases between them. This CDR3 region has 14 residues. Germline V CDR1 and CDR2: SGHRS, YFSETQ. The CDR3 nucleotides are TGCGCCAGCAGCTTGGAAGCCACCCACACTGAAGCTTTCTTT. Protein: CASSLEATHTEAFF.

This clonotype has a count of ten or more. This chain connects TRBV6-1 to TRBJ2-5, with TRBD1 matching 8 bases. The CDR3 runs to 15 residues. CDR1 is MNHNS and CDR2 is SASEGT in the germline V gene. V was pared by 5 bases and J by 5 bases, with 10 bases of the junction left unmatched. This CDR3 is CASSQGTGLRETQYF. In nucleotides, the CDR3 is TGTGCCAGCAGTCAAGGGACAGGCCTCCGGGAGACCCAGTACTTC.

This clonotype was counted many times. The V gene is TRBV20-1, the J gene TRBJ2-3; TRBD2 might be the D (6 bases). V lost 5 bases to trimming and J lost 6 bases, with 15 bases between them. Germline CDR1 and CDR2: DFQATT and SNEGSKA (reference sequence). The CDR3 loop spans 13 amino acids. The CDR3 bases are TGCAGTGCTGAAGAGGGCGGGACGGATACGCAGTATTTT. The encoded protein is CSAEEGGTDTQYF.

The chain is built from TRBV5-1 and TRBJ2-3, with 11 bases that match TRBD1. Germline CDR1 and CDR2: SGHRS and YFSETQ. The CDR3 length is 16 residues. V was clipped by 3 bases and J by 2 bases; unmatched bases: 5. The chain's CDR3 is CASSSRDRGDTDTQYF. CDR3 DNA sequence: TGCGCCAGCAGCTCCCGGGACAGGGGGGACACAGATACGCAGTATTTT. Filled out from reference TRBV5-1 and TRBJ2-3, the complete variable domain reads KAGVTQTPRYLIKTRGQQVTLSCSPISGHRSVSWYQQTPGQGLQFLFEYFSETQRNKGNFPGRFSGRQFSNSRSEMNVSTLELGDSALYLCASSSRDRGDTDTQYFGPGTRLTVL.

This clonotype occurred many times. The V and J genes are TRBV11-2 and TRBJ2-5; D is perhaps TRBD2 (7 bases). This CDR3 spans 15 amino acids. V lost 3 bases, J lost 5 bases, and 16 bases lay in between. Germline V lookup: CDR1 SGHAT, CDR2 FQNNGV. For the CDR3, the DNA is TGTGCCAGCAGCTTCGGCGGGAGAGGGGGGGAGACCCAGTACTTC. It is translated as CASSFGGRGGETQYF.

There are many counts of this clonotype. V and J are TRBV30 and TRBJ2-2; no firm D call. Germline assignment: CDR1 GTSNPN and CDR2 SVGIG (reference sequence). Trimming stripped 3 bases from V and 6 bases from J, with 5 bases between. CDR3 length equals 11 residues. DNA of the CDR3: TGTGCCTGGAGAATCCCCGGGGAGCTGTTTTTT. Amino acid sequence: CAWRIPGELFF.

This clonotype was detected ten times or more. The V gene is TRBV12-3 or TRBV12-4, the J gene TRBJ1-1; TRBD1 agrees at 8 bases. This CDR3 region has 16 residues. The V gene end was trimmed by 1 base and the J gene end by 1 base; junction bases not matched to a gene: 5. The CDR3 region has the DNA TGTGCCAGCAGTTTAGTGCTGACAGGGGAGAACACTGAAGCTTTCTTT. This encodes CASSLVLTGENTEAFF.

This clonotype has at least ten counts. This chain uses TRBV7-8 with TRBJ1-5; no clear D. Germline V gene lookup returns CDR1 SGHVS and CDR2 FQNEAQ. This CDR3 contains 15 residues. Trimming cost V 0 bases and J 2 bases, with 8 bases left between them. CDR3 bases: TGTGCCAGCAGCTTAGCCGCAAGGGGCAATCAGCCCCAGCATTTT. Its protein product is CASSLAARGNQPQHF.

This clonotype occurred many times. V gene TRBV7-2 combines with J gene TRBJ2-7; 12 bases agree with TRBD2. In germline, CDR1 is SGHTA, CDR2 FQGNSA. J lost 4 bases, V lost 5 bases, and 9 bases had no gene match. The CDR3 runs 16 residues. CDR3 nucleotides: TGTGCCAGCAGCCGCCGACTAGCGGGAGTTTGGTACGAGCAGTACTTC. It encodes CASSRRLAGVWYEQYF. The variable domain in full, with the rest retrieved from reference TRBV7-2 and TRBJ2-7, is GAGVSQSPSNKVTEKGKDVELRCDPISGHTALYWYRQSLGQGLEFLIYFQGNSAPDKSGLPSDRFSAERTGGSVSTLTIQRTQQEDSAVYLCASSRRLAGVWYEQYFGPGTRLTVT.

This clonotype appeared many times. The chain combines TRBV5-8 with TRBJ2-2, with D unresolved. There are 14 residues in the CDR3. V was cut by 3 bases and J by 4 bases, with 10 bases left in between. Germline CDR1 SGHTS, CDR2 YDEGEE. The CDR3 region is CASSSGSGTGELFF. CDR3 DNA: TGTGCCAGCAGCTCCGGTTCGGGCACCGGGGAGCTGTTTTTT. The full variable domain, completed using reference TRBV5-8 and TRBJ2-2, is EAGVTQSPTHLIKTRGQQATLRCSPISGHTSVYWYQQALGLGLQFLLWYDEGEERNRGNFPPRFSGRQFPNYSSELNVNALELEDSALYLCASSSGSGTGELFFGEGSRLTVL.

In its sample, this clonotype was seen many times. This chain connects TRBV6-2 or TRBV6-3 to TRBJ1-2; D not certain. The CDR3 covers 16 residues. The V and J ends lost 6 bases and 4 bases respectively, with 21 bases between them. Germline V gene data show CDR1 as MNHEY and CDR2 as SVGEGT. The CDR3 reads CASRPEGPTYVYGYTF. In nucleotides, the CDR3 is TGTGCCAGCAGGCCAGAGGGTCCTACCTACGTCTATGGCTACACCTTC.